This T cell receptor beta chain emerged from a study of cytotoxic CD8 clonotypes in ibrutinib-treated CLL. V shed 6 bases and J shed 4 bases, with 9 bases lying between them. Germline CDR1 reads DFQATT; CDR2 reads SNEGSKA (reference sequence). The CDR3 consists of 11 residues. Study conclusions and caveats: Contraction or stability on treatment was seen for public clonotypes, which were uncommon.

TCRdb keeps only in-frame clones here, not all; method: immunoSEQ multiplex PCR. The sample carries under 45,000 clones, approximately 71% recorded once. This clone was counted only a few times. Its antigen is not identified. The receptor's source is a human donor with chronic lymphocytic leukemia. The chain is built from TRBV20-1 and TRBJ2-5; no clear D gene. This sample comprised PBMCs, obtained at disease progression, from a patient treated with ibrutinib. The DNA of the CDR3 is TGCAGTGCCCTGTGGGCAGAGACCCAGTACTTC. This codes for CSALWAETQYF.